These T cell receptor beta chains were read from a single sample in a study of T cells after yellow fever vaccination. MiXCR, run by TCRdb on the 5' RACE reads, gives a single entry per CDR3 protein. The data contain some 340,000 distinct CDR3 sequences, roughly a tenth of them singletons. Sample: CD4+ T cells sorted from PBMCs, taken 45 days after the yellow fever booster vaccination. The receptor set was obtained from a man younger than 35 who received the YFV17D yellow fever vaccine. The CDR3 runs from the conserved cysteine through the conserved F or W. A D gene is named only where the DNA matches it firmly. The size of a clone is reported for some rows only, either as once, few or many, or as a class for expanded clones.

D	J	size	V	CDR3	DNA
TRBD1	TRBJ2-3	few	TRBV12-3/TRBV12-4	CASSFDRGYPSTDTQYF	TGTGCCAGCAGTTTCGACAGGGGTTATCCTAGCACAGATACGCAGTATTTT
NA	TRBJ2-5	NA	TRBV19	CASSIRGGETQYF	TGTGCCAGTAGTATTCGGGGTGGAGAGACCCAGTACTTC
TRBD2	TRBJ2-3	few	TRBV3-1	CASSLTRLAGTDTQYF	TGTGCCAGCAGCCTAACCCGACTAGCGGGGACAGATACGCAGTATTTT
NA	TRBJ2-2	few	TRBV9	CASSVVGGYNTGELFF	TGTGCCAGCAGCGTAGTTGGCGGTTACAACACCGGGGAGCTGTTTTTT
NA	TRBJ1-1	few	TRBV13	CASSATRNTEAFF	TGTGCCAGCAGCGCCACACGGAACACTGAAGCTTTCTTT
NA	TRBJ2-5	NA	TRBV30	CAWKGPGETQYF	TGTGCCTGGAAGGGCCCAGGAGAGACCCAGTACTTC
NA	TRBJ2-2	many	TRBV7-9	CASSPSSLAGGELFF	TGTGCCAGCAGCCCTAGCTCCCTAGCCGGCGGGGAGCTGTTTTTT
TRBD1	TRBJ1-2	few	TRBV27	CASSLSIRTGLNYGYTF	TGTGCCAGCAGTTTATCAATAAGGACAGGCTTGAACTATGGCTACACCTTC
NA	TRBJ2-3	few	TRBV24-1	CATASLGDTQYF	TGTGCCACCGCGTCTCTGGGAGATACGCAGTATTTT
TRBD2	TRBJ2-3	NA	TRBV5-6	CASGGGGRDTQYF	TGTGCCAGCGGCGGGGGGGGGCGTGATACGCAGTATTTT